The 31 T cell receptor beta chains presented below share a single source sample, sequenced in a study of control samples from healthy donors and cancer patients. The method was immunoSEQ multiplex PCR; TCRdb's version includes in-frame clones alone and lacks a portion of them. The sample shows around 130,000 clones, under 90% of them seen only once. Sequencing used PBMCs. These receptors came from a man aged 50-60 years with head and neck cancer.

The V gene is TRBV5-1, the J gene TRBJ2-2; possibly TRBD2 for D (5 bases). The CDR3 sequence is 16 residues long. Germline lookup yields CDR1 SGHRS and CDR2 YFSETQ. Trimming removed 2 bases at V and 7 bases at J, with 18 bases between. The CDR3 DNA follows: TGCGCCAGCAGCTTATCCGGAGGAGGAACGGGCGGGGAGCTGTTTTTT. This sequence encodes CASSLSGGGTGGELFF. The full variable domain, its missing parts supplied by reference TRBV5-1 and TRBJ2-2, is KAGVTQTPRYLIKTRGQQVTLSCSPISGHRSVSWYQQTPGQGLQFLFEYFSETQRNKGNFPGRFSGRQFSNSRSEMNVSTLELGDSALYLCASSLSGGGTGGELFFGEGSRLTVL.

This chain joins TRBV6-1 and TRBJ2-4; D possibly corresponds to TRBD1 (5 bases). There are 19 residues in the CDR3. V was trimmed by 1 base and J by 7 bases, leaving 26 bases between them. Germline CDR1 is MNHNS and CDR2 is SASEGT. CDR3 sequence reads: CASSEGGESFFDTPNIQYF. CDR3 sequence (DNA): TGTGCCAGCAGTGAAGGGGGCGAGAGTTTCTTCGATACCCCTAACATTCAGTACTTC.

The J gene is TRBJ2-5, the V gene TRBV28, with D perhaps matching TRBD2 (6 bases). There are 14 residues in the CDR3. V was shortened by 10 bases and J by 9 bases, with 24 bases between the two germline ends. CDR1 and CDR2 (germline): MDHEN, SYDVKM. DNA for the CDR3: TGTGCCACCCAAGCTATGCTTTGGGGGGAGGCCCAGTACTTC. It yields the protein CATQAMLWGEAQYF.

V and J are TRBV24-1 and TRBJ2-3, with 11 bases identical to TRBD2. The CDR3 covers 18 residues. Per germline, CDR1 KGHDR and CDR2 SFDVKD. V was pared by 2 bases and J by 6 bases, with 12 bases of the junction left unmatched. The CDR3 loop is CATSDSPGTSGPPDTQYF. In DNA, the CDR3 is TGTGCCACCAGTGATTCCCCCGGGACTAGCGGACCCCCCGATACGCAGTATTTT.

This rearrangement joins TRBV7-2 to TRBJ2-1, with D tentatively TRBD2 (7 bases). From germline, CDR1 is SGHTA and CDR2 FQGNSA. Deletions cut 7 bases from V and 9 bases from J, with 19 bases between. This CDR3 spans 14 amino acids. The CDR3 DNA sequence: TGTGCCAGCACCCCCCTTGGGGGGGCGGGTGAGCAGTTCTTC. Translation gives CASTPLGGAGEQFF.

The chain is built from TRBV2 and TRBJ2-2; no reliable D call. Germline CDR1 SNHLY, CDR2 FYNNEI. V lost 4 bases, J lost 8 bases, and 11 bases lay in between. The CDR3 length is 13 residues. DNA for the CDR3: TGTGCCAGCAGTGTCGTCCAGATTGGGGAGCTGTTTTTT. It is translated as CASSVVQIGELFF. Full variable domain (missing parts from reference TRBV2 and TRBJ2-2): EPEVTQTPSHQVTQMGQEVILRCVPISNHLYFYWYRQILGQKVEFLVSFYNNEISEKSEIFDDQFSVERPDGSNFTLKIRSTKLEDSAMYFCASSVVQIGELFFGEGSRLTVL.

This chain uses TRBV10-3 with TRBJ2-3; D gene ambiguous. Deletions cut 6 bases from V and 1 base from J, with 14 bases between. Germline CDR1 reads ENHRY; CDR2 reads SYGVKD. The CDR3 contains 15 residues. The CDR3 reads CAISAADSRTDTQYF. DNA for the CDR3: TGTGCCATCAGCGCTGCAGATAGTCGCACAGATACGCAGTATTTT.

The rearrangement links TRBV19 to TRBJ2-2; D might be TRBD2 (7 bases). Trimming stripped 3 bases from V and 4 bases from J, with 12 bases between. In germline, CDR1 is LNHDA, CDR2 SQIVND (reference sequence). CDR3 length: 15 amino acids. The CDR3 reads CASSIEGGRTGELFF. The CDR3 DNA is TGTGCCAGTAGTATTGAGGGGGGGCGCACCGGGGAGCTGTTTTTT.

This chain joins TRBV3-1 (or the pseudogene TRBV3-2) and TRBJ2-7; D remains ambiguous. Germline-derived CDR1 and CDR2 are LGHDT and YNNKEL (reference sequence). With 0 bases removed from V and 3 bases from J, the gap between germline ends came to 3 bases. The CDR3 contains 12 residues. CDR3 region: CASSQDYYEQYF. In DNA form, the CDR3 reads TGTGCCAGCAGCCAAGATTACTACGAGCAGTACTTC.

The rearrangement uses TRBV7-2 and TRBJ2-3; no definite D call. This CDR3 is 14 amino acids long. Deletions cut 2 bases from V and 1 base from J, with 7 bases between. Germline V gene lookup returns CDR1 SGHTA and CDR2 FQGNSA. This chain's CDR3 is CASSLYLRTDTQYF. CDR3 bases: TGTGCCAGCAGCTTATACCTACGCACAGATACGCAGTATTTT. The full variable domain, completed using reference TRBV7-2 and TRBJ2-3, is GAGVSQSPSNKVTEKGKDVELRCDPISGHTALYWYRQSLGQGLEFLIYFQGNSAPDKSGLPSDRFSAERTGGSVSTLTIQRTQQEDSAVYLCASSLYLRTDTQYFGPGTRLTVL.

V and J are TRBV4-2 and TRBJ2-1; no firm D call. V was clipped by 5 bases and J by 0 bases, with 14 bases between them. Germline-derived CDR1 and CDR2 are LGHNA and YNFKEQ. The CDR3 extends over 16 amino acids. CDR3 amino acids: CASSFQQRTSYNEQFF. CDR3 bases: TGTGCCAGCAGCTTCCAACAGCGAACCTCCTACAATGAGCAGTTCTTC.

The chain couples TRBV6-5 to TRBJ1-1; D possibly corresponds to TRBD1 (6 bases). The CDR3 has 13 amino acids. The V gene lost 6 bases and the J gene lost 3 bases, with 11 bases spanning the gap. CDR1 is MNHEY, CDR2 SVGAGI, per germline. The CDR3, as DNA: TGTGCCAGCAGCCCAACAGGGTACACTGAAGCTTTCTTT. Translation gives CASSPTGYTEAFF.

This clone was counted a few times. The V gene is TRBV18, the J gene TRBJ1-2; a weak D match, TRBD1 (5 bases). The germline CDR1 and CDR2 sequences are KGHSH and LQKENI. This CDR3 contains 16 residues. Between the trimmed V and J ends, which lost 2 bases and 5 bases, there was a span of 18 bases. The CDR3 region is CASSPNSRGKVYGYTF. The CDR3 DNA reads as TGTGCCAGCTCACCAAATAGTCGGGGGAAGGTTTATGGCTACACCTTC.

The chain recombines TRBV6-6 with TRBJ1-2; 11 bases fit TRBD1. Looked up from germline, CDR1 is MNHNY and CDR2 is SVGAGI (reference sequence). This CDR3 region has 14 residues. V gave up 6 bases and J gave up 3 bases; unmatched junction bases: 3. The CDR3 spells CASRGTGGDYGYTF. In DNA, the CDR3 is TGTGCCAGCAGAGGGACAGGGGGGGACTATGGCTACACCTTC.

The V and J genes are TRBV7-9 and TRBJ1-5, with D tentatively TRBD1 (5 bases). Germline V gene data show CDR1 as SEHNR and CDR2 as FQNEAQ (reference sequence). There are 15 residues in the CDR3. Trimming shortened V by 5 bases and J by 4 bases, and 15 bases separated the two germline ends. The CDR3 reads CASSPPRDLNQPQHF. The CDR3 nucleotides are TGTGCCAGCAGCCCCCCCCGGGACTTGAATCAGCCCCAGCATTTT.

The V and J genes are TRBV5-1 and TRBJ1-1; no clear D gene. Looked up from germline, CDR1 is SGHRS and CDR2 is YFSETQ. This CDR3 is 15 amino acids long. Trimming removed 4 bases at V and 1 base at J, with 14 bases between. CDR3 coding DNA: TGCGCCAGCAGCACAACGGGCCTTGAGAACACTGAAGCTTTCTTT. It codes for CASSTTGLENTEAFF.

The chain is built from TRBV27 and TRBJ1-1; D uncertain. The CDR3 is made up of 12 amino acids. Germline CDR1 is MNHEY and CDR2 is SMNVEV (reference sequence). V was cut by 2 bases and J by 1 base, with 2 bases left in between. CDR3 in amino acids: CASSLGNTEAFF. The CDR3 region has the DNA TGTGCCAGCAGTTTAGGGAACACTGAAGCTTTCTTT.

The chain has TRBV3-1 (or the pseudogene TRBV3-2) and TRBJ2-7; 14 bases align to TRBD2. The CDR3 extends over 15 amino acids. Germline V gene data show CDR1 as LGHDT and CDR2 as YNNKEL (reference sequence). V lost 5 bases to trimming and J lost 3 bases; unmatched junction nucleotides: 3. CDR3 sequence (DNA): TGTGCCAGCAGCTCCGGACTAGCGGGGGGCTACGAGCAGTACTTC. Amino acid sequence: CASSSGLAGGYEQYF.

DNA of the CDR3: TGTGCCAGCTCACCATATCAAGGGGACTGGACTGAAGCTTTCTTT. Its protein is CASSPYQGDWTEAFF. This chain links TRBV18 with TRBJ1-1; a possible D gene is TRBD1 (5 bases). V lost 2 bases, J lost 5 bases, and 15 bases lay in between. Per the germline V gene, CDR1 is KGHSH and CDR2 is LQKENI. The CDR3 runs to 15 residues.

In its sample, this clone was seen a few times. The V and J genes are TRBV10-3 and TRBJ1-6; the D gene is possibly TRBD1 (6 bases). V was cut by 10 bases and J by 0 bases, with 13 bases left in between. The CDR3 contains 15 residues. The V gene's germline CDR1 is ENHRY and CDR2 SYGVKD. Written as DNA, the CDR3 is TGTGCCACTAGGACAGCAAGCTCCTATAATTCACCCCTCCACTTT. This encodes CATRTASSYNSPLHF.

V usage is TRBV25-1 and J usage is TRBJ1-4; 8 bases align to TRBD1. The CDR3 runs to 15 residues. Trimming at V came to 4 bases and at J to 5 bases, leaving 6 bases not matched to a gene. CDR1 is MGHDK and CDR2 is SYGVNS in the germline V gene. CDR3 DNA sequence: TGTGCCAGCAGTGTGGACAGGGCCCCGAATGAAAAACTGTTTTTT. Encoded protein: CASSVDRAPNEKLFF.

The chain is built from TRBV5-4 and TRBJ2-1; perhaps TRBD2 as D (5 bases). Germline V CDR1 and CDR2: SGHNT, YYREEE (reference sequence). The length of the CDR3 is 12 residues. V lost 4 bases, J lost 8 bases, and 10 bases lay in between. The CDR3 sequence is CASSQVGDEQFF. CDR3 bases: TGTGCCAGCAGCCAGGTCGGGGATGAGCAGTTCTTC.

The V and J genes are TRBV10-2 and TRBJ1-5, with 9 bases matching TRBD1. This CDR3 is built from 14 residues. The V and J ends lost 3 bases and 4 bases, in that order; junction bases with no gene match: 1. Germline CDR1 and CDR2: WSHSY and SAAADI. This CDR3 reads CASSEQGANQPQHF. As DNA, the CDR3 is TGCGCCAGCAGTGAACAGGGGGCGAATCAGCCCCAGCATTTT.

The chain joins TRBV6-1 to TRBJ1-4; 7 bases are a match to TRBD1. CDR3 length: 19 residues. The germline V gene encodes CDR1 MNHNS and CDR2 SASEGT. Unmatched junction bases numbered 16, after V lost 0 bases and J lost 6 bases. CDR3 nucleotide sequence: TGTGCCAGCAGTGAAGCAGATTCCGGGACAGCTCATTTTTATGAAAAACTGTTTTTT. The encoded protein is CASSEADSGTAHFYEKLFF.

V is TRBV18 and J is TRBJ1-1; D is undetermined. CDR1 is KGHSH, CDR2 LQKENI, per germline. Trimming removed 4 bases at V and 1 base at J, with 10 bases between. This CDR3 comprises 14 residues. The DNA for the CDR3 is TGTGCCAGCTCACTAGGAGGAGGGAACACTGAAGCTTTCTTT. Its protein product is CASSLGGGNTEAFF.

The CDR3 DNA sequence: TGTGCCACCAGCAGAGGCCCGGGTGGTGGAGGGTACAATGAGCAGTTCTTC. It specifies CATSRGPGGGGYNEQFF. The chain is built from TRBV15 and TRBJ2-1; D might be TRBD2 (6 bases). Germline CDR1 LNHNV, CDR2 YYDKDF (reference sequence). V was trimmed by 1 base and J by 4 bases, leaving 17 bases between them. CDR3 length equals 17 residues. Combining the CDR3 with reference TRBV15 and TRBJ2-1 gives the whole variable domain DAMVIQNPRYQVTQFGKPVTLSCSQTLNHNVMYWYQQKSSQAPKLLFHYYDKDFNNEADTPDNFQSRRPNTSFCFLDIRSPGLGDTAMYLCATSRGPGGGGYNEQFFGPGTRLTVL.

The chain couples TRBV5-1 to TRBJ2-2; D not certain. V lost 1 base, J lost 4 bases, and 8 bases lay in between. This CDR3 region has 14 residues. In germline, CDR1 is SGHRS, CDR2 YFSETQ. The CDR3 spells CASSLTGFTGELFF. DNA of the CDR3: TGCGCCAGCAGCTTGACCGGGTTCACCGGGGAGCTGTTTTTT.

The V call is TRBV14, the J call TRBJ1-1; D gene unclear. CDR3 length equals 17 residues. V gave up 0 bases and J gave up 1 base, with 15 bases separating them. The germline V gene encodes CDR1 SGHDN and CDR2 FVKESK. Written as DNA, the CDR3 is TGTGCCAGCAGCCAAGACGGCACAGCCCAATGGAACACTGAAGCTTTCTTT. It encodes CASSQDGTAQWNTEAFF.

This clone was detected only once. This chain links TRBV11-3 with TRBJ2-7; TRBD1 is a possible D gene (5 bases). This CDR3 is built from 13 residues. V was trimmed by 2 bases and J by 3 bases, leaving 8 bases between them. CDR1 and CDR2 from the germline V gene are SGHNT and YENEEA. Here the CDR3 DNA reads TGTGCCAGCAGCTTAACAGGCAACTACGAGCAGTACTTC. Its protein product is CASSLTGNYEQYF.

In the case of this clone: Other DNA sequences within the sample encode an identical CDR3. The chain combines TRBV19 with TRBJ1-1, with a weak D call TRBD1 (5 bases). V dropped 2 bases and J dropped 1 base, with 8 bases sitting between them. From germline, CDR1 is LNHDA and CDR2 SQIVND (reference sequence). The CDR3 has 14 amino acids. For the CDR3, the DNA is TGTGCCAGTAGTATACGGACACCGAACACTGAAGCTTTCTTT. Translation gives CASSIRTPNTEAFF.

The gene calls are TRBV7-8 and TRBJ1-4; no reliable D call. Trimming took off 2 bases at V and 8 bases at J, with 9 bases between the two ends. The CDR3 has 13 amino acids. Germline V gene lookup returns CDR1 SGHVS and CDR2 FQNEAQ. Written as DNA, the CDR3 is TGTGCCAGCAGCTTATCGGTGGAGGAAAAACTGTTTTTT. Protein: CASSLSVEEKLFF.